This passage covers 19 T cell receptor beta chains from one sample sequenced in a study of T cells after yellow fever vaccination. TCRdb processed the 5' RACE reads anew with MiXCR; each CDR3 protein has one entry. The table lists about 120,000 distinct CDR3 sequences, 5.5% to 8% of them singletons, with roughly 3% in the top ten. Sample: CD4+ T cells sorted from PBMCs, taken roughly 47 days after the first yellow fever vaccination. These TCRs come from a man aged 18 to 30 who received the YFV17D yellow fever vaccine.

This clonotype appeared many times. The chain is built from TRBV7-2 and TRBJ1-2; D gene ambiguous. The CDR3 loop spans 13 amino acids. The V and J ends lost 1 base and 7 bases respectively, with 10 bases between them. In germline, CDR1 is SGHTA, CDR2 FQGNSA. As DNA, the CDR3 is TGTGCCAGCAGCTTAGAAGCTAATATTGGCTACACCTTC. Translated: CASSLEANIGYTF.

As regards this clonotype: A single base separates this from a much larger clone, so it may be a read error. The chain employs TRBV12-3 or TRBV12-4 and TRBJ2-3; D remains unclear. Trimming removed 3 bases at V and 0 bases at J, with 10 bases between. The CDR3 covers 15 residues. The CDR3 DNA follows: TGTGCCAGCAGTTTTCAGAATACTAGCACAGATACGCAGTATTTT. This encodes CASSFQNTSTDTQYF.

Many counts were recorded for this clonotype. At one of its ends the junction is not consistent with the germline gene, which may arise from a read error. V gene TRBV12-3 or TRBV12-4 combines with J gene TRBJ1-4; 9 positions agree with TRBD1. The CDR3 sequence is 15 residues long. This CDR3 reads CASSYWTGANEKLFF. Written as DNA, the CDR3 is TGTGCCAGCAGTTACTGGACAGGGGCTAATGAGAAACTGTTTTTT.

This clonotype was recorded many times. This rearrangement joins TRBV7-9 to TRBJ1-1; tentative D call: TRBD1 (6 bases). The CDR3 sequence is 17 residues long. The germline gives CDR1 SEHNR, CDR2 FQNEAQ (reference sequence). V was pared by 2 bases and J by 0 bases, with 16 bases between. CDR3 coding DNA: TGTGCCAGCAGCTTATGGGGGCGGATAACCATGAACACTGAAGCTTTCTTT. Protein sequence: CASSLWGRITMNTEAFF. The variable domain in full, completed from reference TRBV7-9 and TRBJ1-1, reads DTGVSQNPRHKITKRGQNVTFRCDPISEHNRLYWYRQTLGQGPEFLTYFQNEAQLEKSRLLSDRFSAERPKGSFSTLEIQRTEQGDSAMYLCASSLWGRITMNTEAFFGQGTRLTVV.

The rearrangement links TRBV23-1 to TRBJ2-7; 7 nucleotides line up with TRBD1. TRBV23-1 is identified as an open reading frame with a role that is uncertain. Trimming took 3 bases from V and 5 from J; bases not matched to a gene: 4. The CDR3 consists of 13 residues. Here the CDR3 DNA reads TGCGCCAGCAGTCAGGGGGACAGCCACGAGCAGTACTTC. Amino acid sequence: CASSQGDSHEQYF.

With respect to this clonotype: The germline gene is not matched at one end of the junction; a read error may be the cause. This chain uses TRBV7-7 with TRBJ2-5, with D unresolved. Germline lookup yields CDR1 SSHAT and CDR2 FNYEAQ (reference sequence). CDR3 length: 14 residues. Written as DNA, the CDR3 is TGTGCTAGCAGTCCGAACCTCTTACATGAGACCCAGTACTTC. This sequence encodes CASSPNLLHETQYF.

This clonotype came up many times. The chain carries TRBV7-8 and TRBJ2-1; perhaps TRBD2 as D (6 bases). The CDR3 sequence is 13 residues long. Germline CDR1 is SGHVS and CDR2 is FQNEAQ. V lost 3 bases to trimming and J lost 9 bases, with 12 bases between them. The CDR3 loop is CASSFSGVGEQFF. In DNA form, the CDR3 reads TGTGCCAGCAGCTTCTCGGGGGTGGGTGAGCAGTTCTTC.

This clonotype was seen many times. The chain links TRBV6-6 to TRBJ2-3; D is unclear. CDR1 is MNHNY, CDR2 SVGAGI, per germline (reference sequence). Trimming stripped 7 bases from V and 4 bases from J, with 12 bases between. The CDR3 loop spans 13 amino acids. For the CDR3, the DNA is TGTGCCAGCACTCCAGTAGGGTCAGATACGCAGTATTTT. This encodes CASTPVGSDTQYF.

Many counts were recorded for this clonotype. The limits of the CDR3 on the DNA are not certain, so only TCRdb's listed CDR3 is given. V usage is TRBV6-5 and J usage is TRBJ1-6; the tabulated D call, TRBD1, remains unverified against the DNA. The V gene's germline CDR1 is MNHEY and CDR2 SVGAGI. Both ends counted, the CDR3 spans 16 residues. The CDR3 sequence is CASSYFGPGDNSPLHF.

This clonotype was seen more than once but under ten times. The chain links TRBV20-1 to TRBJ1-4, with D possibly TRBD1 on 5 matching bases. Deletions cut 3 bases from V and 1 base from J, with 15 bases between. CDR3 size: 16 residues. Germline CDR1 reads DFQATT; CDR2 reads SNEGSKA (reference sequence). This chain's CDR3 is CSASKGPPGTNEKLFF. The CDR3 region has the DNA TGCAGTGCTAGTAAGGGACCCCCAGGAACTAATGAAAAACTGTTTTTT.

A note on this clonotype: A much larger clone lies one base from this, so it may be a read error. V is TRBV6-6 and J is TRBJ2-3, with D possibly matching TRBD1 (6 bases). CDR1 and CDR2 from the germline V gene are MNHNY and SVGAGI (reference sequence). Between the trimmed V and J ends, which lost 10 bases and 7 bases, there was a span of 18 bases. The CDR3 sequence is 13 residues long. The DNA of the CDR3 is TGTGCCATCACTCGGACAGAGAGTTATACGCAGTATTTT. It codes for CAITRTESYTQYF.

Ten or more counts support this clonotype. The gene calls are TRBV12-3 or TRBV12-4 and TRBJ2-5, with D uncertain. The V end lost 2 bases, the J end lost 2 bases, and 6 bases lay between the germline ends. The CDR3 contains 13 residues. CDR3 sequence: CASSLRFQETQYF. Written as DNA, the CDR3 is TGTGCCAGCAGTTTACGGTTTCAAGAGACCCAGTACTTC.

This clonotype was picked up many times. CDR3 nucleotides: TGTGCCAGCTCATCTACGGAAGGGCACGAGCAGTACGTC. This encodes CASSSTEGHEQYV. The rearrangement links TRBV18 to TRBJ2-7; D gene unclear. Trimming cost V 5 bases and J 5 bases, with 13 bases left between them. Germline CDR1 and CDR2: KGHSH and LQKENI. The CDR3 runs 13 residues.

This clonotype was observed at least ten times. This chain uses TRBV5-1 with TRBJ2-7; weak D call: TRBD2 (5 bases). Deletions cut 6 bases from V and 0 bases from J, with 10 bases between. CDR1 and CDR2 (germline): SGHRS, YFSETQ. The CDR3 consists of 13 residues. The CDR3 loop is CASTSGGSYEQYF. The CDR3 nucleotides are TGCGCCAGCACCAGCGGCGGCTCCTACGAGCAGTACTTC. Using reference TRBV5-1 and TRBJ2-7 for the parts outside the CDR3, the full variable domain is KAGVTQTPRYLIKTRGQQVTLSCSPISGHRSVSWYQQTPGQGLQFLFEYFSETQRNKGNFPGRFSGRQFSNSRSEMNVSTLELGDSALYLCASTSGGSYEQYFGPGTRLTVT.

Many counts were recorded for this clonotype. This rearrangement joins TRBV5-1 to TRBJ1-2, with a possible D match to TRBD1 (5 bases). The germline V gene encodes CDR1 SGHRS and CDR2 YFSETQ. The V and J ends lost 4 bases and 7 bases respectively, with 14 bases between them. The CDR3 is 13 residues long. CDR3 residues: CASSQNVGTGYTF. The CDR3, as DNA: TGCGCCAGCAGCCAGAACGTAGGGACTGGCTACACCTTC.

In regard to this clonotype: This may come from a read error, since a much larger clone is one base off. V usage is TRBV2 and J usage is TRBJ2-3; TRBD2 matches at 10 bases. This CDR3 is built from 15 residues. CDR1 and CDR2 (germline): SNHLY, FYNNEI. The J segment lost 4 bases and the V segment lost 7 bases, leaving 8 bases of the junction unmatched. CDR3 residues: CASTKPAGGADTQYF. The CDR3, as DNA: TGTGCCAGCACCAAACCAGCGGGGGGGGCAGATACGCAGTATTTT.

This clonotype occurred a few times. The chain uses TRBV9 and TRBJ1-2, with 8 bases fitting TRBD1. The CDR3 runs 17 residues. Germline values: CDR1 SGDLS, CDR2 YYNGEE. V shed 1 base, J shed 6 bases, and the junction held 14 bases outside the gene matches. CDR3 DNA sequence: TGTGCCAGCAGCGTATCCCCCCTGACCGGGACAGGTAATGGCTACACCTTC. As protein: CASSVSPLTGTGNGYTF.

This clonotype came up many times. This chain joins TRBV7-2 and TRBJ1-6; D is perhaps TRBD1 (5 bases). Germline CDR1 is SGHTA and CDR2 is FQGNSA. V shed 5 bases and J shed 9 bases, with 17 bases lying between them. This CDR3 has 15 residues. The CDR3 loop is CASSPPRQGTSPLHF. CDR3 bases: TGTGCCAGCAGCCCTCCGAGGCAGGGAACTTCACCCCTCCACTTT.

This clonotype came up many times. This sequence joins TRBV7-2 and TRBJ1-2, with TRBD1 matching 10 bases. Germline V gene data show CDR1 as SGHTA and CDR2 as FQGNSA. There are 15 residues in the CDR3. The trim removed 5 bases at V and 4 bases at J, leaving 7 bases unmatched. CDR3 amino acids: CASSRGTGVSYGYTF. Written as DNA, the CDR3 is TGTGCCAGCAGCCGGGGGACAGGGGTATCCTATGGCTACACCTTC.